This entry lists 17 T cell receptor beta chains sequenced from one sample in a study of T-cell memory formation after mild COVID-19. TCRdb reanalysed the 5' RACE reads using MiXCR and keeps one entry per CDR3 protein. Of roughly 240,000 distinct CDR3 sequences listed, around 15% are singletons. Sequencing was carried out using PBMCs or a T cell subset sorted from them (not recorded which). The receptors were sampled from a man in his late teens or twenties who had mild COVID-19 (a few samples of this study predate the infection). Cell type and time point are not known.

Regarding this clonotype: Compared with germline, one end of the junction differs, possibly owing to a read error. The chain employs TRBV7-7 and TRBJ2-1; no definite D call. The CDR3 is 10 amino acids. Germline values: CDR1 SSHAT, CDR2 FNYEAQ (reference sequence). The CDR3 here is CASSFSFLDF. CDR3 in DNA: TGTGCTAGCAGCTTCTCGTTCCTCGACTTC.

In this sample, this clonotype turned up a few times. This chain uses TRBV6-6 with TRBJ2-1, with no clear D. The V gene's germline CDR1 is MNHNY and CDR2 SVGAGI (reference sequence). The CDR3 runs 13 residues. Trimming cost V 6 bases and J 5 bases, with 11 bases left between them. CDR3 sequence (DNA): TGTGCCAGCAGCAAAACAAGAGACAATGAGCAGTTCTTC. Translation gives CASSKTRDNEQFF.

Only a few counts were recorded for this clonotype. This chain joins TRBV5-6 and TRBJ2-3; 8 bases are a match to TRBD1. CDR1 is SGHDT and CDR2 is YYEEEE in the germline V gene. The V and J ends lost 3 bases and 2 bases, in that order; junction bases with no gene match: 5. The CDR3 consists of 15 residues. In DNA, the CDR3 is TGTGCCAGCAGCTGGGGGACAGGAGTCACAGATACGCAGTATTTT. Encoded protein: CASSWGTGVTDTQYF. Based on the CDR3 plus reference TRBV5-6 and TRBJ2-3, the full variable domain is DAGVTQSPTHLIKTRGQQVTLRCSPKSGHDTVSWYQQALGQGPQFIFQYYEEEERQRGNFPDRFSGHQFPNYSSELNVNALLLGDSALYLCASSWGTGVTDTQYFGPGTRLTVL.

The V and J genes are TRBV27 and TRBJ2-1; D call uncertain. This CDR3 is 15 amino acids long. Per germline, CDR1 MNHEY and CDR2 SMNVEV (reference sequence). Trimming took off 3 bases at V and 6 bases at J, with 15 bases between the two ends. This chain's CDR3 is CASSFKFPPGNEQFF. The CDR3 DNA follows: TGTGCCAGCAGTTTCAAGTTCCCTCCTGGCAATGAGCAGTTCTTC.

The CDR3 reads CASRSGKGYTF. The CDR3, as DNA: TGTGCCAGCAGATCCGGGAAGGGCTACACCTTC. V is TRBV11-2 and J is TRBJ1-2; D is unresolved. V shed 6 bases and J shed 8 bases, with 10 bases lying between them. Germline assignment: CDR1 SGHAT and CDR2 FQNNGV. CDR3 length: 11 amino acids.

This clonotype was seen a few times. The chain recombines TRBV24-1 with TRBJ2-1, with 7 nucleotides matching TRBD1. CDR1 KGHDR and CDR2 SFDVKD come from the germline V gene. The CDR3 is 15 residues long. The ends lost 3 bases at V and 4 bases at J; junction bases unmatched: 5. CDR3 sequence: CATSDPGTVYNEQFF. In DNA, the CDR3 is TGTGCCACCAGTGATCCCGGGACAGTATACAATGAGCAGTTCTTC.

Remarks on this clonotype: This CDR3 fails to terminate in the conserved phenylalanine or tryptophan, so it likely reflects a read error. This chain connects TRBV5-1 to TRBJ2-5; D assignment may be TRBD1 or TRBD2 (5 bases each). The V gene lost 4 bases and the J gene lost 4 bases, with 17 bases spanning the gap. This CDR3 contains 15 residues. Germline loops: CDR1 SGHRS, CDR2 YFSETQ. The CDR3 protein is CASSATSPGPETQYC. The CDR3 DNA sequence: TGCGCCAGCAGCGCCACCTCCCCGGGACCAGAGACCCAGTACTGC.

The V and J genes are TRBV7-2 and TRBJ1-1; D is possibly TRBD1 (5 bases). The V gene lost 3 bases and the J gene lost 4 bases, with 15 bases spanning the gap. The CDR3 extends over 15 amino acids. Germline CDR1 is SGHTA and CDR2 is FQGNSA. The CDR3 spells CASSFGGLSATEAFF. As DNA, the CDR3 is TGTGCCAGCAGCTTTGGGGGGTTATCGGCCACTGAAGCTTTCTTT.

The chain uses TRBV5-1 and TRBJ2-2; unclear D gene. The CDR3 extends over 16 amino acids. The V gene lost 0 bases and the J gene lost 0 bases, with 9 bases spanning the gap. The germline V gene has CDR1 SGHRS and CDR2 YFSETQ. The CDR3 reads CASSLAARSNTGELFF. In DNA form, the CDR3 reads TGCGCCAGCAGCTTGGCCGCACGATCGAACACCGGGGAGCTGTTTTTT.

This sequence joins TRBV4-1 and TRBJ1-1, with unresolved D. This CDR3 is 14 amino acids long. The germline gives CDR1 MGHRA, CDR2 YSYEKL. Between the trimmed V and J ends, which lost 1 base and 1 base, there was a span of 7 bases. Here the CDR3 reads CASSQVQRNTEAFF. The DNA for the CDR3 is TGCGCCAGCAGCCAAGTGCAGAGGAACACTGAAGCTTTCTTT.

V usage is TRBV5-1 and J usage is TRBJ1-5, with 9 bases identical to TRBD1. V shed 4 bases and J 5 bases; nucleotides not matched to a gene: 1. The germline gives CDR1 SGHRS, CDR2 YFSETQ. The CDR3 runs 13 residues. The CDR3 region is CASSRTGDQPQHF. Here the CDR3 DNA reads TGCGCCAGCAGCCGGACAGGGGATCAGCCCCAGCATTTT.

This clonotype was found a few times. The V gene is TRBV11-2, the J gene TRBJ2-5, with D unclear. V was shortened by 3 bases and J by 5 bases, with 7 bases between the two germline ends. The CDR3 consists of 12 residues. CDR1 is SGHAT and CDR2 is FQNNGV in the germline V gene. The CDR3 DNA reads TGTGCCAGCAGCTTCAAGTTGGAGACCCAGTACTTC. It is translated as CASSFKLETQYF. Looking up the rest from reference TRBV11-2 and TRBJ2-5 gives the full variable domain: EAGVAQSPRYKIIEKRQSVAFWCNPISGHATLYWYQQILGQGPKLLIQFQNNGVVDDSQLPKDRFSAERLKGVDSTLKIQPAKLEDSAVYLCASSFKLETQYFGPGTRLLVL.

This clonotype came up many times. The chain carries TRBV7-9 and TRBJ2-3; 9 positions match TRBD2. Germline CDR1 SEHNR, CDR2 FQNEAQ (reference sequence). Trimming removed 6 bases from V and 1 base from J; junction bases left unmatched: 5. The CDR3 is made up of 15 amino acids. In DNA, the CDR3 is TGTGCCAGCAGTCGTAGACTAGCGGGCACAGATACGCAGTATTTT. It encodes CASSRRLAGTDTQYF.

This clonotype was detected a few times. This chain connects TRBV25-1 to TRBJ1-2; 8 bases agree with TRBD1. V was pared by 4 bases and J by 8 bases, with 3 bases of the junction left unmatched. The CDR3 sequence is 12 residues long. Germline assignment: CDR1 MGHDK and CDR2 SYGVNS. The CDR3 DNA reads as TGTGCCAGCAGTGTGACAGGGGCCGGCTACACCTTC. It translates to CASSVTGAGYTF.

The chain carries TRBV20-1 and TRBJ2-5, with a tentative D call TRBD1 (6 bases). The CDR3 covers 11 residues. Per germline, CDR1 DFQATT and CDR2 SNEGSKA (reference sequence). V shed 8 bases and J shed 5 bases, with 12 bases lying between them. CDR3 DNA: TGCAGTTCCGGACAGCGGGAGACCCAGTACTTC. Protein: CSSGQRETQYF.

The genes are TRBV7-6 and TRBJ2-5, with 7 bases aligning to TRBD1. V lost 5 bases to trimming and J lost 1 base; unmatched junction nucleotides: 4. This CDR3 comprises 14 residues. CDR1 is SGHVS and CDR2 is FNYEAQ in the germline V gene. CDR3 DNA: TGTGCCAGCAGCCCGGGACAGCTCCAAGAGACCCAGTACTTC. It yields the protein CASSPGQLQETQYF.

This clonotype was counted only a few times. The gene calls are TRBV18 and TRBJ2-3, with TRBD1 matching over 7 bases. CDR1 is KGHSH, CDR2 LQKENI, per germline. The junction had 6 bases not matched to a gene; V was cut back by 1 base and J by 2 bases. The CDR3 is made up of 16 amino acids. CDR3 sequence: CASSPLIRGNTDTQYF. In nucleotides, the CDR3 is TGTGCCAGCTCACCACTTATCAGGGGGAACACAGATACGCAGTATTTT.